This record looks at one TCR beta chain sequence and its context. Its antigen is currently unknown. This specimen belongs to a study of response to subunit inactivated influenza vaccine. Germline-derived CDR1 and CDR2 are SGDLS and YYNGEE. Trimming pared 0 bases from V and 5 bases from J, leaving 11 bases between. The CDR3 extends over 15 amino acids. TCRdb reanalysed the RT-PCR reads using MiXCR and keeps one entry per CDR3 protein. The sample lists 430,000 or so distinct CDR3 sequences, roughly 9.7% occurring once. Study results and limitations: It was suggested by the authors that few new T cells are recruited by each seasonal influenza vaccination.

The receptor was derived from a man in his fifties who received an inactivated influenza vaccine. V is TRBV9 and J is TRBJ2-2; D uncertain. Source: PBMCs from blood, taken more than 35 days after vaccination. The CDR3 DNA reads TGTGCCAGCAGCGTAGGGATCGGGTTGACCGGGGAGCTGTTTTTT. This gives the protein CASSVGIGLTGELFF.